This T cell receptor (beta chain) was recovered during a study of T cell repertoires in cytomegalovirus infection. Whole-study findings and limits: The ex vivo response was dominated by HLA-C-restricted CMV-specific TCR beta clonotypes. Carriage of CMV together with the relevant HLA was identifiable through cumulative public TCR beta family frequency.

Germline assignment: CDR1 LGHDT and CDR2 YNNKEL (reference sequence). The CDR3 runs 12 residues. With 3 bases removed from V and 4 bases from J, the gap between germline ends came to 6 bases. As concerns this clonotype: The antigen is unknown.

TCRdb reanalysed the reads using MiXCR and keeps one entry per CDR3 protein. The profile shows 450,000 to 650,000 distinct CDR3 sequences, around 27% of them singletons. V and J are TRBV3-1 and TRBJ2-5; D uncertain. This clonotype was obtained from a human donor in good health (CMV status not recorded). Some clones in this sample may be carry-over from other donors' samples. Specimen: PBMCs. The DNA of the CDR3 is TGTGCCAGCAGCCAGTTTTCAGAGACCCAGTACTTC. Its translation is CASSQFSETQYF.